The rows below give T cell receptor beta chains drawn from one sample of a study of identical twins. Each CDR3 protein gets one entry after TCRdb re-called the 5' RACE reads with MiXCR. The sample consists of nearly 900,000 distinct CDR3 sequences, 9% to 15% of them appearing once. The same data also contributed to another study, on yellow fever vaccine responses in identical twins.

Sequenced: PBMCs. These receptors originate from a woman aged 18-29 years in good health. Each CDR3 is given with its conserved first and last residue. D genes are given only for firm matches. Clone size is shown for a subset of rows, as once, few, many or a class of expanded clone.

v_gene	d_gene	j_gene	abundance	CDR3nt	CDR3aa
TRBV3-1	TRBD2	TRBJ2-1	NA	TGTGCCAGCAGCAAGCCGAGGACGGGACTAGCGGGCCAGGGGTCCTACAATGAGCAGTTCTTC	CASSKPRTGLAGQGSYNEQFF
TRBV6-5	NA	TRBJ1-5	NA	TGTGCCAGCAGTTACTCGAGTCAGGGTCTTCAGCCCCAGCATTTT	CASSYSSQGLQPQHF
TRBV7-8	NA	TRBJ2-5	few	TGTGCCAGCAGCGGGAGACAGGAGAGGGCAGAGACCCAGTACTTC	CASSGRQERAETQYF
TRBV12-3/TRBV12-4	NA	TRBJ1-1	NA	TGTGCCAGCAGTTTTCAGGAGGGGTTAACTGAAGCTTTCTTT	CASSFQEGLTEAFF
TRBV5-1	NA	TRBJ2-2	many	TGCGCCAGCGGCACTAGAACCGGGGAGCTGTTTTTT	CASGTRTGELFF
TRBV20-1	NA	TRBJ1-5	once	TGCAGCGGACACCAGGGAAGCAATCAGCCCCAGCATTTT	CSGHQGSNQPQHF
TRBV12-3/TRBV12-4	NA	TRBJ2-7	NA	TGTGCCAGCAGTGGACTTGTAGGCGGCGAGCAGTACTTC	CASSGLVGGEQYF
TRBV4-2	NA	TRBJ1-1	few	TGTGCCAGCAGCCAACGGGGGTCCGGGGGGACTGAAGCTTTCTTT	CASSQRGSGGTEAFF
TRBV6-1	TRBD2	TRBJ2-7	few	TGTGCCAGCAGGAACAGCGGGAGCTTCCCCTACGAGCAGTACTTC	CASRNSGSFPYEQYF
TRBV28	NA	TRBJ2-1	few	TGTGCCACCTCGAATGGGGGGAACTCCTACAATGAGCAGTTCTTC	CATSNGGNSYNEQFF
TRBV28	NA	TRBJ1-6	few	TGTGCCACCTCAACTGGGGAGGGGCCCTCCTATAATTCACCCCTCCACTTT	CATSTGEGPSYNSPLHF
TRBV19	NA	TRBJ2-3	NA	TGTGCCAGTAAATGGCGGAACACAGATACGCAGTATTTT	CASKWRNTDTQYF
TRBV13	NA	TRBJ2-1	NA	TGTGCCAGCAGCTTAGCCCGGGTGGAGCAGTTCTTC	CASSLARVEQFF
TRBV7-8	TRBD2	TRBJ2-2	NA	TGTGCCAGCAGCTTAAGGCCGGGACTAGCGGGGGACGGGGAGCTGTTTTTT	CASSLRPGLAGDGELFF